What follows are 27 T cell receptor beta chains derived from one specimen sequenced in a study of CD8+ T cells in alopecia areata. Sequencing templates came from extracted RNA that was reverse transcribed into cDNA. The repertoire was sequenced with immunoSEQ multiplex PCR; TCRdb's copy has only in-frame clones and lacks some. The table lists approximately 210,000 clones, approximately 72% of them singletons. The treatment: oral pan-JAK inhibitor, 5-10 mg twice daily. The sequencing here drew on CD4+ T cells sorted from blood, taken around week 44, from a patient treated with tofacitinib. The receptors here all came from a human donor with alopecia areata.

In its sample, this clone was seen once. Other DNA sequences from this sample encode an identical CDR3 as well. The chain uses TRBV5-1 and TRBJ2-7, with 9 bases matching TRBD1. The CDR3 has 15 residues. Germline CDR1 is SGHRS and CDR2 is YFSETQ. V lost 3 bases to trimming and J lost 4 bases; unmatched junction nucleotides: 8. The CDR3 DNA reads TGCGCCAGCAGCTCTCAAGGACAGGGGTCGTACGAGCAGTACTTC. This encodes CASSSQGQGSYEQYF.

This clone turned up a few times. The rearrangement links TRBV25-1 to TRBJ2-7; 7 bases are a match to TRBD1. CDR1 is MGHDK and CDR2 is SYGVNS in the germline V gene. V lost 5 bases, J lost 4 bases, and 14 bases stayed unmatched. The CDR3 length is 16 residues. CDR3 bases: TGTGCCAGCAGTAGGGGTGCTAGGGACAGAGGATACGAGCAGTACTTC. Encoded protein: CASSRGARDRGYEQYF.

J is TRBJ1-1 and V is TRBV18; D might be TRBD1 (6 bases). The CDR3 runs 14 residues. V was cut by 3 bases and J by 6 bases, with 14 bases left in between. From germline, CDR1 is KGHSH and CDR2 LQKENI. CDR3 in DNA: TGTGCCAGCTCACCTGCGTACAGGGCGGCTGAAGCTTTCTTT. Its translation: CASSPAYRAAEAFF.

J is TRBJ2-7 and V is TRBV7-2, with D possibly matching TRBD2 (5 bases). The ends were cut back, 5 bases at V and 1 base at J, with 12 bases in the middle. In germline, CDR1 is SGHTA, CDR2 FQGNSA. CDR3 length: 14 residues. The chain's CDR3 is CASSEGWESYEQYF. For the CDR3, the DNA is TGTGCCAGCAGCGAAGGTTGGGAGTCCTACGAGCAGTACTTC.

This clone was seen a few times. V and J are TRBV5-1 and TRBJ2-2; 14 bases map to TRBD2. In germline, CDR1 is SGHRS, CDR2 YFSETQ. The CDR3 sequence is 19 residues long. J lost 0 bases, V lost 7 bases, and 11 bases had no gene match. CDR3 amino acids: CASVRAGTSGGSNTGELFF. Written as DNA, the CDR3 is TGCGCCAGCGTCAGAGCCGGGACTAGCGGGGGTTCGAACACCGGGGAGCTGTTTTTT.

This clone was observed a handful of times. The rearrangement joins TRBV10-3 to TRBJ1-2; a weak D match, TRBD1 (6 bases). Germline lookup yields CDR1 ENHRY and CDR2 SYGVKD. The CDR3 contains 14 residues. The ends were cut back, 3 bases at V and 5 bases at J, with 13 bases in the middle. The CDR3 DNA is TGTGCCATCAGTGACGACGGACAGTATTATGGCTACACCTTC. This gives the protein CAISDDGQYYGYTF.

The rearrangement joins TRBV11-2 to TRBJ2-5; D is undetermined. The CDR3 loop spans 13 amino acids. Trimming took off 1 base at V and 6 bases at J, with 9 bases between the two ends. The germline V gene encodes CDR1 SGHAT and CDR2 FQNNGV. CDR3 sequence reads: CASSLGGEKTQYF. The CDR3 coding sequence is TGTGCCAGCAGCTTAGGAGGCGAGAAGACCCAGTACTTC.

This rearrangement joins TRBV6-1 to TRBJ2-3, with 12 positions matching TRBD2. V shed 3 bases, J shed 0 bases, and the junction held 4 bases outside the gene matches. In germline, CDR1 is MNHNS, CDR2 SASEGT. The CDR3 extends over 17 amino acids. The CDR3 loop is CASSDLAGGQSTDTQYF. Written as DNA, the CDR3 is TGTGCCAGCAGTGATCTAGCGGGGGGGCAAAGCACAGATACGCAGTATTTT.

V usage is TRBV27 and J usage is TRBJ1-5; D unclear. Germline-derived CDR1 and CDR2 are MNHEY and SMNVEV (reference sequence). The CDR3 sequence is 16 residues long. V lost 5 bases and J lost 0, with 14 bases in between. CDR3 sequence: CASSPTSGISNQPQHF. CDR3 nucleotides: TGTGCCAGCAGTCCTACCTCGGGGATTAGCAATCAGCCCCAGCATTTT.

The chain joins TRBV2 to TRBJ2-7, with unresolved D. The V and J ends lost 4 bases and 3 bases respectively, with 13 bases between them. CDR1 and CDR2 (germline): SNHLY, FYNNEI. The CDR3 loop spans 14 amino acids. The CDR3 DNA reads TGTGCCAGCAGTGCCGCGGCTTACGGCTACGAGCAGTACTTC. Translated: CASSAAAYGYEQYF.

The chain links TRBV29-1 to TRBJ2-4, with TRBD2 matching over 15 bases. The V gene's germline CDR1 is SQVTM and CDR2 ANQGSEA. J gave up 6 bases and V 6 bases, and 6 bases lay outside the gene matches. The CDR3 has 15 residues. CDR3 in DNA: TGCAGCGTCGGGACTAGCGGGGGGCCGCGAAACATTCAGTACTTC. Protein product: CSVGTSGGPRNIQYF.

V gene TRBV4-3 combines with J gene TRBJ1-1, with no clear D. This CDR3 has 14 amino acids. The germline V gene encodes CDR1 LGHNA and CDR2 YSLEER. Trimming pared 0 bases from V and 1 base from J, leaving 6 bases between. The CDR3 sequence: CASSQESANTEAFF. For the CDR3, the DNA is TGCGCCAGCAGCCAAGAGTCCGCGAACACTGAAGCTTTCTTT.

This clone was observed once. The chain has TRBV5-1 and TRBJ1-1; TRBD1 agrees at 8 bases. After removal of 7 bases from V and 1 base from J, the junction contained 3 bases not matched to a gene. The CDR3 totals 13 residues. Germline lookup yields CDR1 SGHRS and CDR2 YFSETQ. Here the CDR3 DNA reads TGCGCCAGCCACGGACAGGGGAACACTGAAGCTTTCTTT. Translation: CASHGQGNTEAFF.

This clone turned up a few times. The rearrangement uses TRBV9 and TRBJ2-1, with a weak D call TRBD1 (6 bases). Trimming shortened V by 3 bases and J by 1 base, and 14 bases separated the two germline ends. CDR1 and CDR2 from the germline V gene are SGDLS and YYNGEE. This CDR3 has 16 residues. This CDR3 is CASSDPQGRSYNEQFF. CDR3 bases: TGTGCCAGCAGCGACCCCCAGGGGCGGTCCTACAATGAGCAGTTCTTC.

This clone has just a few counts. The chain joins TRBV15 to TRBJ1-1, with unresolved D. V dropped 0 bases and J dropped 1 base, with 6 bases sitting between them. The CDR3 has 14 residues. From germline, CDR1 is LNHNV and CDR2 YYDKDF (reference sequence). Here the CDR3 DNA reads TGTGCCACCAGCAGAGAACGGGGGAACACTGAAGCTTTCTTT. This translates into CATSRERGNTEAFF.

This clone was recorded a few times. The chain uses TRBV27 and TRBJ2-1; 9 nucleotides match TRBD1. Per germline, CDR1 MNHEY and CDR2 SMNVEV (reference sequence). V lost 5 bases and J lost 7; bases outside the gene matches: 18. The CDR3 totals 18 residues. The DNA for the CDR3 is TGTGCCAGCAGTCAATCTTTAGGCGGTGGGACAGGGAATAATGAGCAGTTCTTC. Translating it yields CASSQSLGGGTGNNEQFF.

This chain links TRBV30 with TRBJ2-7; a weak D match, TRBD2 (5 bases). The germline CDR1 and CDR2 sequences are GTSNPN and SVGIG (reference sequence). This CDR3 contains 13 residues. V was clipped by 1 base and J by 6 bases, with 13 bases between them. The CDR3 here is CAWSGRGWGEQYF. The CDR3 region has the DNA TGTGCCTGGAGTGGCCGGGGTTGGGGCGAGCAGTACTTC.

The rearrangement uses TRBV5-1 and TRBJ1-1, with D hard to call. The CDR3 totals 13 residues. The V gene lost 1 base and the J gene lost 7 bases, with 11 bases spanning the gap. CDR1 SGHRS and CDR2 YFSETQ come from the germline V gene. CDR3 region: CASSLFTEGEAFF. The DNA for the CDR3 is TGCGCCAGCAGCTTGTTTACGGAGGGTGAAGCTTTCTTT.

The CDR3 region has the DNA TGTGCCAGCAGCGTAGATGGAGGGAGGGAGGCGACCCAGTACTTC. It is translated as CASSVDGGREATQYF. The gene calls are TRBV9 and TRBJ2-5; 7 bases align to TRBD2. The CDR3 is 15 residues long. Per the germline V gene, CDR1 is SGDLS and CDR2 is YYNGEE. The junction had 9 bases not matched to a gene; V was cut back by 0 bases and J by 7 bases.

The chain's CDR3 is CASSFKANAGTTIDTQYF. The CDR3 region has the DNA TGCGCCAGCAGCTTTAAAGCAAACGCCGGGACCACTATAGATACGCAGTATTTT. V usage is TRBV5-1 and J usage is TRBJ2-3; D may correspond to TRBD1 or TRBD2 (5 bases each). Looked up from germline, CDR1 is SGHRS and CDR2 is YFSETQ. The V and J ends lost 2 bases and 5 bases respectively, with 24 bases between them. This CDR3 contains 18 residues.

The chain is built from TRBV14 and TRBJ1-4; maybe TRBD1 (5 bases). Trimming took 1 base from V and 7 from J, leaving 13 bases between them. This CDR3 comprises 15 residues. Germline assignment: CDR1 SGHDN and CDR2 FVKESK. The DNA of the CDR3 is TGTGCCAGCAGCCAAGGGGAGGGGCGAGGTGAAAAACTGTTTTTT. Its translation is CASSQGEGRGEKLFF.

This clone was seen more than once but under ten times. This chain joins TRBV7-2 and TRBJ1-1, with D perhaps TRBD1 (5 bases). The CDR3 length is 14 residues. V lost 2 bases, J lost 8 bases, and 15 bases lay in between. CDR1 is SGHTA and CDR2 is FQGNSA in the germline V gene. The CDR3 protein is CASSLFWDSAEAFF. The CDR3 DNA reads as TGTGCCAGCAGCTTATTTTGGGACTCCGCGGAAGCTTTCTTT.

The V call is TRBV19, the J call TRBJ2-7, with 11 nucleotides matching TRBD1. The CDR3 spans 13 residues. Trimming cost V 5 bases and J 6 bases; bases outside gene matches: 3. The germline gives CDR1 LNHDA, CDR2 SQIVND (reference sequence). CDR3 sequence (DNA): TGTGCCAGTAGTTGGGACAGGGGGGGCGAGCAGTACTTC. It codes for CASSWDRGGEQYF.

This clone turned up a few times. The chain carries TRBV13 and TRBJ2-6; no firm D call. The CDR3 totals 14 residues. Trimming pared 4 bases from V and 0 bases from J, leaving 4 bases between. Germline values: CDR1 PRHDT, CDR2 FYEKMQ (reference sequence). CDR3 sequence: CASSYNSGANVLTF. CDR3 nucleotide sequence: TGTGCCAGCAGCTACAACTCTGGGGCCAACGTCCTGACTTTC. The full variable domain, its missing parts supplied by reference TRBV13 and TRBJ2-6, is AAGVIQSPRHLIKEKRETATLKCYPIPRHDTVYWYQQGPGQDPQFLISFYEKMQSDKGSIPDRFSAQQFSDYHSELNMSSLELGDSALYFCASSYNSGANVLTFGAGSRLTVL.

This clone has only one observation. The chain uses TRBV6-5 and TRBJ1-6, with 11 bases fitting TRBD1. Trimming took 5 bases from V and 7 from J; bases not matched to a gene: 4. The CDR3 runs 15 residues. Per the germline V gene, CDR1 is MNHEY and CDR2 is SVGAGI. CDR3 in DNA: TGTGCCAGCAGTCGCGGGACAGGGGGAAATTCACCCCTCCACTTT. This translates into CASSRGTGGNSPLHF.

The V call is TRBV7-3, the J call TRBJ2-5; D unresolved. V dropped 1 base and J dropped 5 bases, with 8 bases sitting between them. This CDR3 comprises 13 residues. Germline V gene lookup returns CDR1 SGHTA and CDR2 FQGTGA. The DNA for the CDR3 is TGTGCCAGCAGCTTAAGACCCTTGGAGACCCAGTACTTC. This translates into CASSLRPLETQYF.

About this clone: A much larger clone differs by one base, so this may be a read error. The rearrangement links TRBV29-1 to TRBJ2-1, with no clear D. Germline V CDR1 and CDR2: SQVTM, ANQGSEA. The CDR3 covers 11 residues. For the CDR3, the DNA is TGCAGCGTGGCCCCCCTTAATGGGCAGTTCTTC. Its protein product is CSVAPLNGQFF.